This TCR beta chain emerged from a study of blood T cell repertoires in COVID-19. Looking at the study overall: Sites in the United States, Italy and Spain provided acute and convalescent COVID-19 samples. The cDNA or gDNA used as material had been derived from T cells, B-cell-depleted T cells, or PBMCs.

In the original processing: Quantification of nucleated cells was approximated via reference gene primer amplification. Using immunoSEQ multiplex PCR, the repertoire was profiled, and TCRdb retains in-frame clones only, with some absent. D and trimming come from the DNA, and the V and J calls and clone size come from that table. Of about 240,000 clones in the sample, roughly 83% were seen once. J gave up 5 bases and V 2 bases, and 7 bases lay outside the gene matches. This CDR3 contains 15 residues. In germline, CDR1 is SGHAT, CDR2 FQNNGV. A few counts support this clone. The rearrangement links TRBV11-2 to TRBJ1-1; 8 bases line up with TRBD1. The source material was peripheral blood. This TCR came from an elderly man with acute or convalescent COVID-19. The chain's CDR3 is CASSLLGQGATEAFF. The DNA of the CDR3 is TGTGCCAGCAGCTTATTGGGGCAGGGGGCGACTGAAGCTTTCTTT.